The TCR beta chain described here comes from a study of T cell repertoires in cytomegalovirus infection. Study-level information: Public TCR beta signatures marked donors with CMV infection and the matching HLA.

TCRdb re-called the reads with MiXCR, one entry per CDR3 protein. Of under 250,000 distinct CDR3 sequences in the sample, approximately 6.7% were seen once. Overall study results and limits: HLA-C-restricted TCR beta clonotypes specific for CMV led the ex vivo response. Using cumulative public TCR beta family frequency, the authors identified those who carried CMV together with the relevant HLA.

The germline CDR1 and CDR2 sequences are ENHRY and SYGVKD. V was pared by 9 bases and J by 1 base, with 9 bases between. CDR3 length: 13 residues. This clonotype was seen many times. Its antigen is unidentified. This TCR derives from a human donor in good health (CMV status not recorded). Some clones in this sample may be carry-over from other donors' samples. V is TRBV10-3 and J is TRBJ2-2; weak D call: TRBD1 (6 bases). The material sequenced was PBMCs. The CDR3 DNA sequence: TGTGCCATGGGGACACTGAACACCGGGGAGCTGTTTTTT. It is translated as CAMGTLNTGELFF.